Listed below are T cell receptor beta chains from one sample, sequenced in a study of neurological immune-mediated disorders. Using its own MiXCR run on the 5' RACE reads, TCRdb lists one record per CDR3 protein. The table has approximately 74,000 distinct CDR3 sequences, around 5% seen once. Sequenced material: PBMCs. Receptor source: a man in his late teens or twenties with multiple sclerosis. Each CDR3 is given with its conserved first and last residue. D genes are given only for firm matches. Clone size is shown for a subset of rows, as once, few, many or a class of expanded clone.

J gene: TRBJ2-7
D gene: TRBD1
V gene: TRBV7-6
clone size: many
CDR3 protein: CASSNPGQGRYEQYF
CDR3 DNA: TGTGCCAGCAGTAATCCGGGACAGGGAAGGTACGAGCAGTACTTC

J gene: TRBJ1-5
D gene: NA
V gene: TRBV10-3
clone size: many
CDR3 protein: CAISESRDGYQPQHF
CDR3 DNA: TGTGCCATCAGTGAGTCGAGGGACGGATATCAGCCCCAGCATTTT

J gene: TRBJ2-3
D gene: NA
V gene: TRBV15
clone size: many
CDR3 protein: CATSRDYTFHTQYF
CDR3 DNA: TGTGCCACCAGCAGAGATTACACATTCCATACGCAGTATTTT

J gene: TRBJ2-1
D gene: TRBD2
V gene: TRBV4-2
clone size: NA
CDR3 protein: CASSATSGVNEQFF
CDR3 DNA: TGTGCCAGCAGCGCGACTAGCGGGGTGAATGAGCAGTTCTTC

J gene: TRBJ2-6
D gene: TRBD1
V gene: TRBV7-8
clone size: NA
CDR3 protein: CASSPGTAFISGANVLTF
CDR3 DNA: TGTGCCAGCAGCCCAGGGACAGCTTTCATCTCTGGGGCCAACGTCCTGACTTTC

J gene: TRBJ1-1
D gene: NA
V gene: TRBV20-1
clone size: NA
CDR3 protein: CSAGKGNTEAFF
CDR3 DNA: TGCAGTGCTGGAAAGGGCAACACTGAAGCTTTCTTT

J gene: TRBJ2-2
D gene: NA
V gene: TRBV7-8
clone size: many
CDR3 protein: CASSLAWEGANTGELFF
CDR3 DNA: TGTGCCAGCAGCTTAGCTTGGGAGGGGGCGAACACCGGGGAGCTGTTTTTT

J gene: TRBJ2-1
D gene: NA
V gene: TRBV3-1
clone size: many
CDR3 protein: CASSQDPSFEQFF
CDR3 DNA: TGTGCCAGCAGCCAAGACCCGTCGTTCGAGCAGTTCTTC

J gene: TRBJ2-1
D gene: NA
V gene: TRBV20-1
clone size: many
CDR3 protein: CSARGPPSSYNEQFF
CDR3 DNA: TGCAGTGCTAGAGGGCCTCCGAGCTCCTACAATGAGCAGTTCTTC

J gene: TRBJ2-2
D gene: NA
V gene: TRBV5-1
clone size: many
CDR3 protein: CASSPARGTGELFF
CDR3 DNA: TGCGCCAGCAGCCCCGCTCGGGGCACCGGGGAGCTGTTTTTT

J gene: TRBJ2-5
D gene: TRBD2
V gene: TRBV12-3/TRBV12-4
clone size: many
CDR3 protein: CASSRRSGRTKETQYF
CDR3 DNA: TGTGCCAGCAGCAGAAGAAGCGGGAGGACCAAAGAGACCCAGTACTTC

J gene: TRBJ2-1
D gene: NA
V gene: TRBV7-3
clone size: many
CDR3 protein: CASSLSSDIRNEQFF
CDR3 DNA: TGTGCCAGCAGCTTAAGCTCGGACATCCGGAATGAGCAGTTCTTC

J gene: TRBJ2-7
D gene: TRBD2
V gene: TRBV7-9
clone size: many
CDR3 protein: CASSSTSGVYEQYF
CDR3 DNA: TGTGCCAGCAGCTCCACTAGCGGTGTCTACGAGCAGTACTTC

J gene: TRBJ2-7
D gene: TRBD1
V gene: TRBV5-6
clone size: many
CDR3 protein: CASSWQGRGQYEQYF
CDR3 DNA: TGTGCCAGCAGTTGGCAGGGTAGGGGGCAATACGAGCAGTACTTC

J gene: TRBJ2-1
D gene: TRBD1
V gene: TRBV20-1
clone size: many
CDR3 protein: CSARLGQGSYNEQFF
CDR3 DNA: TGCAGTGCTAGATTGGGACAGGGGTCCTACAATGAGCAGTTCTTC

J gene: TRBJ2-6
D gene: NA
V gene: TRBV20-1
clone size: many
CDR3 protein: CSASGQPGANVLTF
CDR3 DNA: TGCAGTGCCAGTGGACAGCCAGGGGCCAACGTCCTGACTTTC

J gene: TRBJ2-1
D gene: NA
V gene: TRBV7-8
clone size: many
CDR3 protein: CASSLGGVLYNEQFF
CDR3 DNA: TGTGCCAGCAGCTTAGGGGGGGTTCTGTACAATGAGCAGTTCTTC

J gene: TRBJ2-3
D gene: NA
V gene: TRBV15
clone size: many
CDR3 protein: CATSRDPRGRLTTDTQYF
CDR3 DNA: TGTGCCACCAGCAGAGACCCCCGGGGCCGCCTAACCACAGATACGCAGTATTTT

J gene: TRBJ1-2
D gene: NA
V gene: TRBV14
clone size: many
CDR3 protein: CASSQEGAQAALGYTF
CDR3 DNA: TGTGCCAGCAGCCAAGAAGGTGCGCAGGCGGCCCTAGGCTACACCTTC

J gene: TRBJ2-4
D gene: NA
V gene: TRBV2
clone size: NA
CDR3 protein: CASRRGVLRKIQYF
CDR3 DNA: TGTGCCAGCAGGAGGGGGGTCCTCAGGAAAATTCAGTACTTC

J gene: TRBJ1-1
D gene: NA
V gene: TRBV12-3/TRBV12-4
clone size: many
CDR3 protein: CASSFGATNTEAFF
CDR3 DNA: TGTGCCAGCAGTTTTGGGGCTACGAACACTGAAGCTTTCTTT

J gene: TRBJ2-3
D gene: TRBD1
V gene: TRBV7-3
clone size: many
CDR3 protein: CASSPQGVMPDTQYF
CDR3 DNA: TGTGCCAGCAGCCCACAGGGGGTGATGCCAGATACGCAGTATTTT